The entry below describes one T cell receptor (beta chain). Per the study methods: Reference gene primer amplification gave nucleated cell count estimates. Data came from immunoSEQ multiplex PCR; TCRdb stores just in-frame clones and leaves some out. D and trimming come from the DNA, and the V and J calls and clone size come from that table. The top ten clones hold approximately 7.2% of a sample with 250,000 to 350,000 clones, 88% of them seen once. Germline lookup yields CDR1 MDHEN and CDR2 SYDVKM. This CDR3 comprises 13 residues. V was cut by 7 bases and J by 7 bases, with 11 bases left in between. This sample is part of a study of blood T cell repertoires in COVID-19. Study as a whole: COVID-19 samples from acute and convalescent phases originated in the United States, Italy and Spain. From T cells, B-cell-depleted T cells, or PBMCs came the material, which was cDNA or gDNA.

This clonotype was obtained from a woman aged 25 to 45 who had recovered from COVID-19. J is TRBJ1-6 and V is TRBV28; D is possibly TRBD1 (6 bases). Input material: peripheral blood. DNA for the CDR3: TGTGCCAGCACGGGACAAATGAATTCACCCCTCCACTTT. Its protein product is CASTGQMNSPLHF. Variable domain in full (rest from reference TRBV28 and TRBJ1-6): DVKVTQSSRYLVKRTGEKVFLECVQDMDHENMFWYRQDPGLGLRLIYFSYDVKMKEKGDIPEGYSVSREKKERFSLILESASTNQTSMYLCASTGQMNSPLHFGNGTRLTVT.